This is a list of T cell receptor beta chains from one sample in a study of cytomegalovirus exposure and HLA in healthy donors. Here immunoSEQ multiplex PCR was the method, and the copy in TCRdb shows in-frame clones only, minus some. The sample holds around 140,000 clones; approximately 80% are singletons and the top ten take approximately 13%. Sequencing was carried out using PBMCs. These receptors all come from a man between 40 and 49 years old in good health and CMV-seropositive. Both conserved end residues are trimmed from each CDR3. Fields, in order: J gene, CDR3 length, V gene, CDR3 protein.

TRBJ1-2 | 14 | TRBV7-2 | ASSLMPGYSNYGYT
TRBJ2-5 | 12 | TRBV11-2 | ASSRTGGGETQY
TRBJ2-7 | 12 | TRBV2 | ASSEVMAPYEQY
TRBJ1-2 | 10 | TRBV2 | ASRTGPYGYT
TRBJ2-1 | 12 | TRBV11-2 | ASSLASGYNEQF
TRBJ2-3 | 13 | TRBV5-4 | ASSPSGRAGDTQY
TRBJ1-4 | 11 | TRBV7-2 | ASSPDTDEKLF
TRBJ2-3 | 13 | TRBV5-6 | ASSWAGAAWDTQY
TRBJ2-1 | 13 | TRBV7-6 | ASSASGGSYNEQF
TRBJ2-1 | 12 | TRBV28 | ASSFGRRLGEQF
TRBJ2-2 | 13 | TRBV27 | ASSSGQGATGELF
TRBJ1-6 | 12 | TRBV2 | ASMRDTYNSPLH
TRBJ2-7 | 14 | TRBV7-8 | ASSLVVPTVTYEQY
TRBJ2-1 | 14 | TRBV4-2 | ASSQDRGWGTNEQF
TRBJ1-6 | 13 | TRBV10-3 | AISESTGYNSPLH
TRBJ2-1 | 13 | TRBV10-2 | ASSQSGSSYNEQF
TRBJ2-2 | 12 | TRBV2 | ASRVGGSTGELF
TRBJ2-6 | 12 | TRBV6-1 | ATPVRSGANVLT
TRBJ2-3 | 10 | TRBV5-4 | ASSLAAGTQY
TRBJ2-6 | 18 | TRBV4-2 | ASSPHAGWGQRSGANVLT
NA | 12 | TRBV10-3 | AIRLAGVKGEQY
TRBJ2-1 | 10 | TRBV10-3 | ATRTSGSAGF
TRBJ2-1 | 14 | TRBV7-2 | ASSLVRLAVYNEQF